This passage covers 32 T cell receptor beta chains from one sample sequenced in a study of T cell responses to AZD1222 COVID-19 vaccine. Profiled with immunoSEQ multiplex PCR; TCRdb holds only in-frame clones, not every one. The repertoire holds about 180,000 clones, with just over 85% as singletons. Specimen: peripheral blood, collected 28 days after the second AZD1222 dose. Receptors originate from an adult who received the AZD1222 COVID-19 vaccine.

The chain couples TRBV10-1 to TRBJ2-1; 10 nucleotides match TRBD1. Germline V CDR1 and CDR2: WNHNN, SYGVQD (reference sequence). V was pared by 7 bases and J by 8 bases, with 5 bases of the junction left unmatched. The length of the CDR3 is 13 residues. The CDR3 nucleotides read TGCGCCAGCACCCGGACAGGGGGTTATGAGCAGTTCTTC. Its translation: CASTRTGGYEQFF.

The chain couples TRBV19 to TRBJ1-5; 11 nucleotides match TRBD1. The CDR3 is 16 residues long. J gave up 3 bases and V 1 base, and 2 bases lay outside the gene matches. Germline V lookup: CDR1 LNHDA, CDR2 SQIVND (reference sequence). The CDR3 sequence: CASSIGTGGLNQPQHF. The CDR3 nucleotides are TGTGCCAGTAGTATAGGGACAGGGGGCCTCAATCAGCCCCAGCATTTT.

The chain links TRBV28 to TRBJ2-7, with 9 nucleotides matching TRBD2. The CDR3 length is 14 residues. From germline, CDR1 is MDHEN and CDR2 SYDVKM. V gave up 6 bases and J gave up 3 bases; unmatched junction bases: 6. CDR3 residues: CASRASGVLYEQYF. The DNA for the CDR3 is TGTGCCAGCAGAGCTAGCGGGGTCCTCTACGAGCAGTACTTC.

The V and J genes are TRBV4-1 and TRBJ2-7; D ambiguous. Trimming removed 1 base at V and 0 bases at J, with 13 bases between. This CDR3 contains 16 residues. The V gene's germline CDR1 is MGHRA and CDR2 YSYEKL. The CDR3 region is CASSQVPDLSSYEQYF. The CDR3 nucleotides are TGCGCCAGCAGCCAAGTTCCAGACCTTAGCTCCTACGAGCAGTACTTC.

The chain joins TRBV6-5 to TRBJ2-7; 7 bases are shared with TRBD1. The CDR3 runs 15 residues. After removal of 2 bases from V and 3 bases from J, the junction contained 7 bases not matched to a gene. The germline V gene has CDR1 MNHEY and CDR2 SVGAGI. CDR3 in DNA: TGTGCCAGCAGTTACGCCGGGGACAGCTTCTACGAGCAGTACTTC. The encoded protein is CASSYAGDSFYEQYF.

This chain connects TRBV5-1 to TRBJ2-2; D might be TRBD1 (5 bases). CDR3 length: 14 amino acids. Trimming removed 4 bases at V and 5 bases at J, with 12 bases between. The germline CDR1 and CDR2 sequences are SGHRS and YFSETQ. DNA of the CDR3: TGCGCCAGCAGCAATGGGGCTAGAACCGGGGAGCTGTTTTTT. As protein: CASSNGARTGELFF.

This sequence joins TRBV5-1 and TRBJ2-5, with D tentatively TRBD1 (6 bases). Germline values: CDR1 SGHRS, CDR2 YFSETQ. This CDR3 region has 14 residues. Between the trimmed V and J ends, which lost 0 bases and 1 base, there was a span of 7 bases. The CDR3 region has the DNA TGCGCCAGCAGCTTGGGAGGGGGCCAAGAGACCCAGTACTTC. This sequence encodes CASSLGGGQETQYF.

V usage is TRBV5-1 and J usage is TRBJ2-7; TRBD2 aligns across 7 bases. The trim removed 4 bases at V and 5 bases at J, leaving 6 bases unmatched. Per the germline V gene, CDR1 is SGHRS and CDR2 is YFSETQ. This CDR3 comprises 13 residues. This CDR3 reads CASSLWGGDEQYF. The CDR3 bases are TGCGCCAGCAGCCTCTGGGGGGGGGACGAGCAGTACTTC.

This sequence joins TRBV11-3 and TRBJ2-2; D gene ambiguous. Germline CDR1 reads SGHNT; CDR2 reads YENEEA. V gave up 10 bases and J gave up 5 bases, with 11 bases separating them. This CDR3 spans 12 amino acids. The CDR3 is CATQQGTGELFF. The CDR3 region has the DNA TGTGCCACCCAACAAGGGACCGGGGAGCTGTTTTTT.

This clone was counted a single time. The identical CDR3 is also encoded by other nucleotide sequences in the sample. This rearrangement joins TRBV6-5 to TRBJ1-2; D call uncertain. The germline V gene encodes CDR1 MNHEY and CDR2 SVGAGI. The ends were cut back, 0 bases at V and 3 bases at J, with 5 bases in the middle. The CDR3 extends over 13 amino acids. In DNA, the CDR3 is TGTGCCAGCAGTTACTCAGGAGACTATGGCTACACCTTC. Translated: CASSYSGDYGYTF.

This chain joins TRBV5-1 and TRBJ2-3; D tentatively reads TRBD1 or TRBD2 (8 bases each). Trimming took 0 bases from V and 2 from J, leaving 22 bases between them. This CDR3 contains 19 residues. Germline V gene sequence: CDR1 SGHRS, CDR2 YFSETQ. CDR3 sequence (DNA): TGCGCCAGCAGCTTGGACAGGGGGTTTGGGACTAGGTCCACAGATACGCAGTATTTT. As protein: CASSLDRGFGTRSTDTQYF.

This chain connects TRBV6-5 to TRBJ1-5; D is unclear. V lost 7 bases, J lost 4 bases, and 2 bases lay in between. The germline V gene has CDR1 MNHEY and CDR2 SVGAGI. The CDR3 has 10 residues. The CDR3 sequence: CASKNQPQHF. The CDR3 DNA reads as TGTGCCAGCAAAAATCAGCCCCAGCATTTT.

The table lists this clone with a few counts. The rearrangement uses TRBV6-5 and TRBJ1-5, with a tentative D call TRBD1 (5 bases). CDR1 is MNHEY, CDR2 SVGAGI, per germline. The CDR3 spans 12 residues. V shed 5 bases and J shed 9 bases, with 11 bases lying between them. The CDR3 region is CASSPLGGPQHF. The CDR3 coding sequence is TGTGCCAGCAGTCCCCTCGGGGGGCCCCAGCATTTT.

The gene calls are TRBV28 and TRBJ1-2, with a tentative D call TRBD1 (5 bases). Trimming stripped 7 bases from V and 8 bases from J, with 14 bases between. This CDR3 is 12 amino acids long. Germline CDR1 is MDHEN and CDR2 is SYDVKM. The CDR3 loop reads CASTTGTEGYTF. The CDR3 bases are TGTGCCAGCACCACCGGGACCGAAGGCTACACCTTC.

The CDR3 loop is CASSLEGQGFGDYNEQFF. CDR3 bases: TGCGCCAGCAGCTTGGAGGGACAGGGATTCGGGGACTACAATGAGCAGTTCTTC. The chain carries TRBV5-1 and TRBJ2-1, with 9 bases aligning to TRBD1. J was trimmed by 3 bases and V by 0 bases; bases with no gene match: 10. CDR1 is SGHRS, CDR2 YFSETQ, per germline. The CDR3 is 18 amino acids.

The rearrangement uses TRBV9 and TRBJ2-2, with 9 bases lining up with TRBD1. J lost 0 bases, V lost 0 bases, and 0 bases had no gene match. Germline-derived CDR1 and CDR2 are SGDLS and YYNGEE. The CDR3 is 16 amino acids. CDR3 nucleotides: TGTGCCAGCAGCGTAGGGACAGGGGCGAACACCGGGGAGCTGTTTTTT. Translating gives CASSVGTGANTGELFF.

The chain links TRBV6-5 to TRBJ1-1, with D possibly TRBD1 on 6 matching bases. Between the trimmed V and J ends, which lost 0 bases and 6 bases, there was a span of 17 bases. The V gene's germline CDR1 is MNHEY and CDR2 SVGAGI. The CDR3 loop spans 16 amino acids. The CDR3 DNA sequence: TGTGCCAGCAGTTACTCGATTTTGAACAGACAGGCTGAAGCTTTCTTT. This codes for CASSYSILNRQAEAFF.

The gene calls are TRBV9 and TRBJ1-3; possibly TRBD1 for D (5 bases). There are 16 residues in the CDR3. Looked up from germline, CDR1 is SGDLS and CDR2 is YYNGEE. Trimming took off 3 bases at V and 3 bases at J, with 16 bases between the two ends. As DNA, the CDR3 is TGTGCCAGCAGCGCTACTCAGGGTTTGGGTGGAAACACCATATATTTT. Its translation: CASSATQGLGGNTIYF.

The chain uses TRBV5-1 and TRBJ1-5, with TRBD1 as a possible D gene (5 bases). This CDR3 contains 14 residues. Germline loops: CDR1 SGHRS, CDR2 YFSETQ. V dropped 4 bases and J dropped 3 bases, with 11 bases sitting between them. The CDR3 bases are TGCGCCAGCAGCGCGGAGGGGCCCAATCAGCCCCAGCATTTT. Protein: CASSAEGPNQPQHF.

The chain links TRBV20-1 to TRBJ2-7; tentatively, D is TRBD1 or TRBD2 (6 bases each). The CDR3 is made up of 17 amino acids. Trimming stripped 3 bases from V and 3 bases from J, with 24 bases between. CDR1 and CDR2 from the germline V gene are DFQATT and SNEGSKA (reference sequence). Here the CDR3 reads CSASGGQDRGGNYEQYF. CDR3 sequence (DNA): TGCAGTGCTAGTGGGGGGCAAGACCGCGGCGGAAACTACGAGCAGTACTTC.

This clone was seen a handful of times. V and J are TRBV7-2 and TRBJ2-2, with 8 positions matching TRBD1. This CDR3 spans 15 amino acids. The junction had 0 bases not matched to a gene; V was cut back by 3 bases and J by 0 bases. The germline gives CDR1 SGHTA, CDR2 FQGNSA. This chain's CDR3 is CASSLGQANTGELFF. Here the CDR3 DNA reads TGTGCCAGCAGCTTGGGACAGGCGAACACCGGGGAGCTGTTTTTT. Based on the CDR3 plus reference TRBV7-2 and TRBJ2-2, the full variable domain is GAGVSQSPSNKVTEKGKDVELRCDPISGHTALYWYRQSLGQGLEFLIYFQGNSAPDKSGLPSDRFSAERTGGSVSTLTIQRTQQEDSAVYLCASSLGQANTGELFFGEGSRLTVL.

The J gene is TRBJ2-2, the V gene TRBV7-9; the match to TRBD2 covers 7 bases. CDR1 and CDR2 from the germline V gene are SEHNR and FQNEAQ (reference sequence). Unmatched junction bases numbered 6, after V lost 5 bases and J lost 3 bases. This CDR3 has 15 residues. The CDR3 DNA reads TGTGCCAGCAGCCCCCAGGGAGGGGACACCGGGGAGCTGTTTTTT. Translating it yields CASSPQGGDTGELFF.

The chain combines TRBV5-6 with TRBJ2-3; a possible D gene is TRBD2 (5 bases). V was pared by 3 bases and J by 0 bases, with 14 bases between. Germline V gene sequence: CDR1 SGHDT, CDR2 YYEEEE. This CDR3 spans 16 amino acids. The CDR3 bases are TGTGCCAGCAGCTCGACCGGGGTTTCTAGCACAGATACGCAGTATTTT. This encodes CASSSTGVSSTDTQYF.

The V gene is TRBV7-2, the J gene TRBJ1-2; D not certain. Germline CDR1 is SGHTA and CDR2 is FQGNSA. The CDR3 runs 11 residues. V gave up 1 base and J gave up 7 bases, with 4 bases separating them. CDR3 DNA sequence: TGTGCCAGCAGCTTAGATGGTGGCTACACCTTC. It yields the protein CASSLDGGYTF. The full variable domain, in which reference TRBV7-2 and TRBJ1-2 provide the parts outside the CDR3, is GAGVSQSPSNKVTEKGKDVELRCDPISGHTALYWYRQSLGQGLEFLIYFQGNSAPDKSGLPSDRFSAERTGGSVSTLTIQRTQQEDSAVYLCASSLDGGYTFGSGTRLTVV.

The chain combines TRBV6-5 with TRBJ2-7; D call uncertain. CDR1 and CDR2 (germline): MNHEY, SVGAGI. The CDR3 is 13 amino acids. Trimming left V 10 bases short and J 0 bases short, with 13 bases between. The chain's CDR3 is CATSLVGSYEQYF. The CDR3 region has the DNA TGTGCCACCTCCCTGGTGGGCTCCTACGAGCAGTACTTC.

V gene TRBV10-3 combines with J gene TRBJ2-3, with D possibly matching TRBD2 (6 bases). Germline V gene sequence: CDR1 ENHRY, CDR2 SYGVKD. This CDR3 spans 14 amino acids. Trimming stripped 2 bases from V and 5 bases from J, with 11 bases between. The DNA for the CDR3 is TGTGCCATCAGTGAGCACGCCGGGGGAGATACGCAGTATTTT. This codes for CAISEHAGGDTQYF.

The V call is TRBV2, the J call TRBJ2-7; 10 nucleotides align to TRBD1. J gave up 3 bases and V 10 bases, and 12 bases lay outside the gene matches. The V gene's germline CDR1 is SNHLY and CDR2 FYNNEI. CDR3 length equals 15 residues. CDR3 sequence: CATTNPGQGLYEQYF. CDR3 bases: TGTGCCACCACTAATCCGGGACAGGGGCTCTACGAGCAGTACTTC.

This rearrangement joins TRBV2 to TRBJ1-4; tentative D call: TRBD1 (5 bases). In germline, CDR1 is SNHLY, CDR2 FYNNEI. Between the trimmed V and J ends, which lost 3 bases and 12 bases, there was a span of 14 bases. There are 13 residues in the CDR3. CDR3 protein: CASSEGEFIELFF. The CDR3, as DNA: TGTGCCAGCAGTGAGGGGGAGTTTATAGAACTGTTTTTT.

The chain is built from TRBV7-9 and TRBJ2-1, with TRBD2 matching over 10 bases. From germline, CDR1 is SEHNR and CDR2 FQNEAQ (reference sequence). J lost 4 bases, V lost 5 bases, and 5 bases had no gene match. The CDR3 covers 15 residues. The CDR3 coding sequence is TGTGCCAGCAGCCGGAGCGGGGGGGTTTACAATGAGCAGTTCTTC. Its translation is CASSRSGGVYNEQFF.

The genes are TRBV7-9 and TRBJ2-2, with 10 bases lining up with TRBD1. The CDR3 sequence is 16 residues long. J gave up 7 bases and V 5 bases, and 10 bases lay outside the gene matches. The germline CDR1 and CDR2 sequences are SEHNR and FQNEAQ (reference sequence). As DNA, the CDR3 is TGTGCCAGCAGCCAACCGACAGGGGGCGCGATCGGGGAGCTGTTTTTT. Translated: CASSQPTGGAIGELFF.

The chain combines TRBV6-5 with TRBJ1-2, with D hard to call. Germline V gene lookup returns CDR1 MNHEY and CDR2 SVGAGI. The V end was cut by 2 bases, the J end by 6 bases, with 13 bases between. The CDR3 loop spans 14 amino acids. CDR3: CASSYLGLSDGYTF. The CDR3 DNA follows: TGTGCCAGCAGTTACCTCGGGCTCAGCGATGGCTACACCTTC.

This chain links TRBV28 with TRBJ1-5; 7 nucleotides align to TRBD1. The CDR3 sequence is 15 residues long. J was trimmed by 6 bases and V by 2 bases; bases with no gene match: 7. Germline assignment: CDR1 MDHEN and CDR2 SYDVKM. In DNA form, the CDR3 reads TGTGCCAGCAGTTTAGCAGGGGGACAAGGTCAGCCCCAGCATTTT. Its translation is CASSLAGGQGQPQHF.